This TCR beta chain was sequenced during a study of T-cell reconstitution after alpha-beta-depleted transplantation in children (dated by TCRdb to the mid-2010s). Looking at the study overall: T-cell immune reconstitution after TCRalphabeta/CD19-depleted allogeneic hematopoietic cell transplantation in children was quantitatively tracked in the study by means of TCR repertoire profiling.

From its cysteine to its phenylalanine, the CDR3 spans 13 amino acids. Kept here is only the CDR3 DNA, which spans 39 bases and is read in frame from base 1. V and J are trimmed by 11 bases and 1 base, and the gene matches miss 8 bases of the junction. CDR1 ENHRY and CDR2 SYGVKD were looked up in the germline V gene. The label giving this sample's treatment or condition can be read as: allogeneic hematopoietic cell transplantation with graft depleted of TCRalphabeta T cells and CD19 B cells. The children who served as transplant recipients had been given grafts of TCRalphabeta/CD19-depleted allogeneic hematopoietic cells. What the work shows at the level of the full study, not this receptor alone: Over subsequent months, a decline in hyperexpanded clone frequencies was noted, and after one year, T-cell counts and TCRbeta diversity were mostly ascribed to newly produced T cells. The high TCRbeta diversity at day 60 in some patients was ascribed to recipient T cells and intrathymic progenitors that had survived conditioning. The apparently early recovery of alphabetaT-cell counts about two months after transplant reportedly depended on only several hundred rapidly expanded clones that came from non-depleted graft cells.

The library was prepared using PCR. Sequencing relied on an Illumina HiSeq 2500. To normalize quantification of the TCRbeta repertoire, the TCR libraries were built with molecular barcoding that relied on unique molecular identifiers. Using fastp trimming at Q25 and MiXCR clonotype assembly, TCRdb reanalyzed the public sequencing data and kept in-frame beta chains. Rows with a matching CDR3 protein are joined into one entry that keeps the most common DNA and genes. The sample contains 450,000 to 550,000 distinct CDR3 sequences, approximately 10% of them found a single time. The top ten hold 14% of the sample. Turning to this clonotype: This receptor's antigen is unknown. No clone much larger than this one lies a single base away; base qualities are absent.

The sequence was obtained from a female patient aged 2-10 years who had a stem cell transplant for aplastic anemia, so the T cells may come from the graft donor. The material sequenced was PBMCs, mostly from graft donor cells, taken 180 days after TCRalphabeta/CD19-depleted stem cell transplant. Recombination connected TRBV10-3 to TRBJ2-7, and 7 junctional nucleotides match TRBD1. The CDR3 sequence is CASRDSLSYEQYF. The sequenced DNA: TGTGCCTCCCGGGACAGCTTATCCTACGAGCAGTACTTC.